This T cell receptor (beta chain) is drawn from a study of blood T cell repertoires in COVID-19. Study-level background: Acute and convalescent COVID-19 specimens originated in the United States, Italy and Spain. PBMCs, B-cell-depleted T cells, or T cells provided the cDNA or gDNA that made up the material.

Profiling relied on immunoSEQ multiplex PCR, and the TCRdb table lists in-frame clones only, not all of them. The data show some 83,000 clones, over 70% seen once. Germline V gene data show CDR1 as SGHRS and CDR2 as YFSETQ. The V gene end was trimmed by 1 base and the J gene end by 7 bases; junction bases not matched to a gene: 9. CDR3 length: 15 residues. Sequences were obtained from peripheral blood. V usage is TRBV5-1 and J usage is TRBJ1-1; 8 bases are shared with TRBD1. This receptor was identified in a man aged 50 to 59 with acute or convalescent COVID-19. This chain's CDR3 is CASSLSGTGGVEAFF. The CDR3 coding sequence is TGCGCCAGCAGCTTGTCTGGGACAGGAGGTGTTGAAGCTTTCTTT.